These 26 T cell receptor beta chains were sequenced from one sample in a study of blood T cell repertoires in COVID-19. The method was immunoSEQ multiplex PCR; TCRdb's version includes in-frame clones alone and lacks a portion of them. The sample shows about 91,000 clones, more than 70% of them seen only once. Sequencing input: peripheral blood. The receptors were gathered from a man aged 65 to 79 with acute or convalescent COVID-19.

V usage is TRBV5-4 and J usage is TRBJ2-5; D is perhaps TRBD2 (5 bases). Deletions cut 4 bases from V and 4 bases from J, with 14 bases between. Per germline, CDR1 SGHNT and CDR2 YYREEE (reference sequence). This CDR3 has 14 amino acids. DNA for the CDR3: TGTGCCAGCAGCGCAGGAGGAGCGCGAGAGACCCAGTACTTC. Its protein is CASSAGGARETQYF.

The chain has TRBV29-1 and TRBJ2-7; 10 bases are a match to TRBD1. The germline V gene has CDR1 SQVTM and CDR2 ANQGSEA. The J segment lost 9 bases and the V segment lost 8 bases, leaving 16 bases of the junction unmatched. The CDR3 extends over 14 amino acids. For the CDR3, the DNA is TGCAGCATAAAGGAGCCGGGACAGGGGACAGTGCAGTACTTC. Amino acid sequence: CSIKEPGQGTVQYF.

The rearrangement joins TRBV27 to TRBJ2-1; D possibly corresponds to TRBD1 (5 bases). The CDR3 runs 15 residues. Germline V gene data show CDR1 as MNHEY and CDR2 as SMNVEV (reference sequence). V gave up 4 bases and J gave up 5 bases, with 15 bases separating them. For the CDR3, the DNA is TGTGCCAGCAGTTCCCCCATGGCCAGGGACAATGAGCAGTTCTTC. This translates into CASSSPMARDNEQFF.

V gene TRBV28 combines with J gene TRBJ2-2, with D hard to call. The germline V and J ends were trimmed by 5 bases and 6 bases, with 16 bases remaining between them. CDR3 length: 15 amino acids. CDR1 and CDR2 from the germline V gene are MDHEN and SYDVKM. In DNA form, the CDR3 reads TGTGCCAGCAGTCCCCGTTTACCCCCAGCCGGGGAGCTGTTTTTT. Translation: CASSPRLPPAGELFF. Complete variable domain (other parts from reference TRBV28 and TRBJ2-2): DVKVTQSSRYLVKRTGEKVFLECVQDMDHENMFWYRQDPGLGLRLIYFSYDVKMKEKGDIPEGYSVSREKKERFSLILESASTNQTSMYLCASSPRLPPAGELFFGEGSRLTVL.

CDR3 DNA: TGTGCCAGCAGCTTACGGGCGGGAGGGCCCCACAATGAGCAGTTCTTC. Protein: CASSLRAGGPHNEQFF. The chain has TRBV11-2 and TRBJ2-1; 9 bases map to TRBD2. The length of the CDR3 is 16 residues. V lost 2 bases, J lost 5 bases, and 7 bases stayed unmatched. The germline V gene has CDR1 SGHAT and CDR2 FQNNGV.

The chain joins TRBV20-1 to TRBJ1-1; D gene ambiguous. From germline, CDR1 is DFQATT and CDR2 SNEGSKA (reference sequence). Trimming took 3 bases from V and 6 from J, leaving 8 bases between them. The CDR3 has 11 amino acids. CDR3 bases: TGCAGTGCTAGTACCGAGTCTGAAGCTTTCTTT. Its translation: CSASTESEAFF.

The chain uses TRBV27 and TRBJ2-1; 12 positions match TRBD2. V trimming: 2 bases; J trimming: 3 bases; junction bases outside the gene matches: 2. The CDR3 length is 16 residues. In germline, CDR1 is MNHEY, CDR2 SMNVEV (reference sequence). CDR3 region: CASSLEGLAGYNEQFF. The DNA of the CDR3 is TGTGCCAGCAGTTTAGAGGGACTAGCGGGCTACAATGAGCAGTTCTTC.

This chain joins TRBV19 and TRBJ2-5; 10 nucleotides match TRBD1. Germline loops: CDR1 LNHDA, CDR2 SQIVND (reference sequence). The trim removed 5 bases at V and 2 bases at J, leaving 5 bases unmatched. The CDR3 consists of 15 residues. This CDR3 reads CASSATGGGQETQYF. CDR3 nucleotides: TGTGCCAGTAGTGCGACAGGGGGCGGGCAAGAGACCCAGTACTTC.

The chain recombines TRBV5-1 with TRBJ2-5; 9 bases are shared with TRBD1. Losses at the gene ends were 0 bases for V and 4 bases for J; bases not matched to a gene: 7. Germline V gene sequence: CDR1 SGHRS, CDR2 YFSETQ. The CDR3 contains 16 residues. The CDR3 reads CASSLEGQGMRETQYF. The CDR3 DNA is TGCGCCAGCAGCTTGGAGGGACAGGGAATGCGAGAGACCCAGTACTTC.

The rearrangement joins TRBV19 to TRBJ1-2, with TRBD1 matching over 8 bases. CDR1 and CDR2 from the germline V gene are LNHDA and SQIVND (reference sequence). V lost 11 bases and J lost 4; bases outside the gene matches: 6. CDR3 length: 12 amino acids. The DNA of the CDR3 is TGTGCCGGCCGGACAGGGACCTATGGCTACACCTTC. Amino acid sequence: CAGRTGTYGYTF.

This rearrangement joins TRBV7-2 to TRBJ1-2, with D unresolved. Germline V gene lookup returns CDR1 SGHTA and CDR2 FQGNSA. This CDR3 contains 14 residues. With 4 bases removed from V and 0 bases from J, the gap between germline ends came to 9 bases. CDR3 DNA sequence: TGTGCCAGCAGCTCGTCGAGGGCTAACTATGGCTACACCTTC. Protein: CASSSSRANYGYTF.

This CDR3 is CASSQGGGYGYTF. The CDR3 DNA reads TGCGCCAGCAGCCAAGGGGGAGGATATGGCTACACCTTC. The chain carries TRBV4-1 and TRBJ1-2; no clear D. Trimming left V 1 base short and J 5 bases short, with 8 bases between. This CDR3 comprises 13 residues. The germline V gene has CDR1 MGHRA and CDR2 YSYEKL.

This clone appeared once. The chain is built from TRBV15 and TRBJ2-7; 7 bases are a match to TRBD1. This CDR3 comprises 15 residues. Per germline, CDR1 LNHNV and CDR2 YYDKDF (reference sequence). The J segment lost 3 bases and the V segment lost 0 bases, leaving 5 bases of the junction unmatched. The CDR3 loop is CATSRDYGDSYEQYF. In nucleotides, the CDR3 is TGTGCCACCAGCAGAGATTATGGGGACAGCTACGAGCAGTACTTC.

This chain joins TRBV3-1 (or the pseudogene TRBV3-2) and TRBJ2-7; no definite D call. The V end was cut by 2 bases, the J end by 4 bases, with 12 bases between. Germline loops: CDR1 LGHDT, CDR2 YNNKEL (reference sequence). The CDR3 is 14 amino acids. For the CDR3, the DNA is TGTGCCAGCAGCCAACAGGCCATACCTTACGAGCAGTACTTC. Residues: CASSQQAIPYEQYF.

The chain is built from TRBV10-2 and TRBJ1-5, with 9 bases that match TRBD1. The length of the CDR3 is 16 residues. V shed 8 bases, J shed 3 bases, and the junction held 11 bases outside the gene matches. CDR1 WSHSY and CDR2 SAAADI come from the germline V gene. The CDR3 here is CASGRGGQGHNQPQHF. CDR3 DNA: TGCGCCAGCGGGAGAGGGGGACAGGGCCACAATCAGCCCCAGCATTTT.

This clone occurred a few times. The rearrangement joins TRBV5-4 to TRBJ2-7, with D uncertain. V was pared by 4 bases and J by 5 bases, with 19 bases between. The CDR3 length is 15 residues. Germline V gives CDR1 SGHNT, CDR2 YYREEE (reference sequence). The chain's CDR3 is CASSPATRSRDEQYF. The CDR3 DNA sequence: TGTGCCAGCAGCCCGGCCACGAGGTCTCGGGACGAGCAGTACTTC.

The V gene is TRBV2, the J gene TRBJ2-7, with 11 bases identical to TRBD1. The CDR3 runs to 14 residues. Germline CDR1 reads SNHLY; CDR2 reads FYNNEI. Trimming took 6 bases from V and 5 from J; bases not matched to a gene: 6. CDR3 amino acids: CASRDRDRGDEQYF. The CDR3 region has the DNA TGTGCCAGCAGAGACCGGGACAGGGGGGACGAGCAGTACTTC.

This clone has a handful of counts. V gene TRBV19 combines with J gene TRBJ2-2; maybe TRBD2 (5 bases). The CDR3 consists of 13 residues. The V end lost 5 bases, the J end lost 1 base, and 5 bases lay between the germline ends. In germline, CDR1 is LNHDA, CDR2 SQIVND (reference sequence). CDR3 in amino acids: CASSRGNTGELFF. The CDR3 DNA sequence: TGTGCCAGTAGTCGGGGGAACACCGGGGAGCTGTTTTTT.

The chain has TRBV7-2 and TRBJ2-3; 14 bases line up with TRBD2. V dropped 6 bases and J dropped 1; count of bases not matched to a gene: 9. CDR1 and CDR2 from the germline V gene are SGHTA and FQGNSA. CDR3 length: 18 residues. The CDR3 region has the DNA TGTGCCAGCAGAAAGGGACTAGCGGGAGTAGGGCGCACAGATACGCAGTATTTT. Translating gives CASRKGLAGVGRTDTQYF.

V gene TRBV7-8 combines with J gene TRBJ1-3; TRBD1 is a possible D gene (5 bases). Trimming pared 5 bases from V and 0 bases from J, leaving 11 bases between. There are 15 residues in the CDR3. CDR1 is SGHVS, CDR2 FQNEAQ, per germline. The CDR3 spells CASSRTPYSGNTIYF. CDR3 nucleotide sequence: TGTGCCAGCAGCCGGACACCTTACTCTGGAAACACCATATATTTT.

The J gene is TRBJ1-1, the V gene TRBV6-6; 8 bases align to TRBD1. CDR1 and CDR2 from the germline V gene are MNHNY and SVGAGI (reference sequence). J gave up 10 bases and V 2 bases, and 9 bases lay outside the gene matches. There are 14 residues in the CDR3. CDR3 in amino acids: CASSYGTGKGGAFF. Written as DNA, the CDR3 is TGTGCCAGCAGTTACGGGACAGGAAAGGGTGGAGCTTTCTTT.

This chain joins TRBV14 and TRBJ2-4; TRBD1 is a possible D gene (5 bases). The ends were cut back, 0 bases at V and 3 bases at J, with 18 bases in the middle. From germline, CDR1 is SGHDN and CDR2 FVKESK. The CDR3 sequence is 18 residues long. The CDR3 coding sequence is TGTGCCAGCAGCCAAGATAAGATCGGACAAGTAGGCAAAAACATTCAGTACTTC. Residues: CASSQDKIGQVGKNIQYF.

The CDR3 reads CASSWRGTSGTEQYF. The CDR3 DNA reads TGTGCCAGCAGCTGGCGGGGGACTAGCGGGACCGAGCAGTACTTC. V usage is TRBV11-2 and J usage is TRBJ2-7; 13 bases line up with TRBD2. V was pared by 4 bases and J by 6 bases, with 6 bases of the junction left unmatched. CDR1 and CDR2 (germline): SGHAT, FQNNGV. The CDR3 spans 15 residues.

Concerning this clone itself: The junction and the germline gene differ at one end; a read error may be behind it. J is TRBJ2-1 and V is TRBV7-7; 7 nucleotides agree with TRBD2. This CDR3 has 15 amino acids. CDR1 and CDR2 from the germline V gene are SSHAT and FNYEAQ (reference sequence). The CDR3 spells CASSLAGSQYNEQFF. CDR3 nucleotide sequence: TGTGCTAGCAGCTTAGCGGGCTCGCAGTACAATGAGCAGTTCTTC.

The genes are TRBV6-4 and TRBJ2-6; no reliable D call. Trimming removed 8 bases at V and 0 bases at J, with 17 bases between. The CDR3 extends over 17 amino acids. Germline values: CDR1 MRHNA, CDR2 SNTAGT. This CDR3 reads CASFTGIVPSGANVLTF. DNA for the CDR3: TGTGCCAGCTTTACTGGTATAGTTCCCTCTGGGGCCAACGTCCTGACTTTC.

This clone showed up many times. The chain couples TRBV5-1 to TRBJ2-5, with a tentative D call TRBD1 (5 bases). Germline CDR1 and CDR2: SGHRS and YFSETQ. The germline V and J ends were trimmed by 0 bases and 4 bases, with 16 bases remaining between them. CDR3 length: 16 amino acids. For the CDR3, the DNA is TGCGCCAGCAGCTTGGAGGGGTCTAGGGGCCCAGAGACCCAGTACTTC. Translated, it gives CASSLEGSRGPETQYF.